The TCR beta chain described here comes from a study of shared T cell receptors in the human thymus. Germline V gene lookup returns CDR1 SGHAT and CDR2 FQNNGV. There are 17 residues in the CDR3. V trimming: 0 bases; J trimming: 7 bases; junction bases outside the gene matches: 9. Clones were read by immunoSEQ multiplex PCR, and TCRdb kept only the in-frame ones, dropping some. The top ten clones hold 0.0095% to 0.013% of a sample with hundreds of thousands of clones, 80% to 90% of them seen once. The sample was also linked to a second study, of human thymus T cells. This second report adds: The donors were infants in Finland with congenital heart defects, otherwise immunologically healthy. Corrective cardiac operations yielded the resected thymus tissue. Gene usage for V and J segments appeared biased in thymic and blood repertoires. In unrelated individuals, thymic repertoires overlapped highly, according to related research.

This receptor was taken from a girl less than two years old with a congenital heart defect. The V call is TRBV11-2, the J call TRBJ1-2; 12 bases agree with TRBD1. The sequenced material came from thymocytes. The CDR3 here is CASSLEGSGTGGCGYTF. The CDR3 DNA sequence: TGTGCCAGCAGCTTAGAAGGGAGCGGGACAGGGGGCTGTGGCTACACCTTC.